The next 3 T cell receptor beta chains were all read from a single sample in a study of blood T cell repertoires in COVID-19 (dated by TCRdb to about 2020). Receptors were amplified or captured by the immunoSEQ multiplex PCR assay. TCRdb re-hosts the immuneACCESS table, in-frame sequences only. Its copies lack some clones; in the studies checked, an unresolved V gene accounts for under half of them, and the cause for the rest is not known. Across this sample there are 110,000 to 150,000 clones, with roughly three quarters seen only once. The top ten hold 3.5% to 4.5% of the sample. Sequencing used peripheral blood. The receptors originated from a man aged 55 to 70 with acute or convalescent COVID-19.

This clone was recorded once. This chain joins TRBV5-1 and TRBJ1-4; D is perhaps TRBD1 (6 bases). Germline V CDR1 and CDR2: SGHRS, YFSETQ. There are 16 residues in the CDR3. V was shortened by 2 bases and J by 3 bases, with 14 bases between the two germline ends. CDR3 coding DNA: TGCGCCAGCAGCTTCTCATCAGCAGGGGCTAATGAAAAACTGTTTTTT. Protein: CASSFSSAGANEKLFF.

This clone was found a few times. The chain links TRBV18 to TRBJ2-2; the D gene is possibly TRBD2 (6 bases). The V end lost 5 bases, the J end lost 6 bases, and 16 bases lay between the germline ends. CDR1 and CDR2 (germline): KGHSH, LQKENI. The CDR3 length is 15 residues. The CDR3 bases are TGTGCCAGCTCAACCAAGGAGGGAAGGGCCGGGGAGCTGTTTTTT. Its translation: CASSTKEGRAGELFF.

The chain links TRBV21-1 to TRBJ1-2; TRBD1, as called in the table, went unchecked against the DNA. TRBV21-1 counts as a pseudogene. This CDR3 has 16 amino acids. DNA for the CDR3: TGTGCCAGCAGCAAATGCCGGGACAGGGAACGATATGGCTACACCTTC. It translates to CASSKCRDRERYGYTF.